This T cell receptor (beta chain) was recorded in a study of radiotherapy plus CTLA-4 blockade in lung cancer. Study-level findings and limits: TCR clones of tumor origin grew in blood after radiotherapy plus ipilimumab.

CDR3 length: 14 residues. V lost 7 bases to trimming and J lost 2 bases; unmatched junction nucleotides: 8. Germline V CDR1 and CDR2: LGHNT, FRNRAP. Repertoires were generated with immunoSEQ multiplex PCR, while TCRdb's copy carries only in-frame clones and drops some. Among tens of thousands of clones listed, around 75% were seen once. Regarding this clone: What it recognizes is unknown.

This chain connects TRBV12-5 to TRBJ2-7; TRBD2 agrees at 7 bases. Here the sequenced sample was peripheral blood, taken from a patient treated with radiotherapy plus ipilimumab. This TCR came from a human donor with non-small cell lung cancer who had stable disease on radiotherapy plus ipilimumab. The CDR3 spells CASARGRGPYEQYF. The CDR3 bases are TGTGCTAGTGCCCGTGGGAGGGGACCCTACGAGCAGTACTTC.